This is a list of T cell receptor beta chains from one sample in a study of shared clonotypes between healthy human individuals. TCRdb keeps only in-frame clones here, not all; method: immunoSEQ multiplex PCR. The sample has hundreds of thousands of clones, around 77% seen once. What was sequenced was PBMCs. Receptors were obtained from a woman between 40 and 55 years old in good health. Some clones in this sample may be carry-over from other donors' samples. CDR3s include the opening cysteine and the closing phenylalanine or tryptophan. A D gene is named only where the DNA matches it firmly. Clone size is stated in some rows and not others, as once, few, many or a class when expanded.

J gene	D gene	V gene	clone size	CDR3 protein	CDR3 DNA
TRBJ2-2	-	TRBV5-4	-	CASSLARPTTGELFF	TGTGCCAGCAGCTTGGCACGCCCAACCACCGGGGAGCTGTTTTTT
TRBJ2-3	TRBD1	TRBV5-4	-	CASSLEQGIATQYF	TGTGCCAGCAGCCTGGAACAGGGGATAGCTACGCAGTATTTT
TRBJ1-1	TRBD1	TRBV27	-	CASIRTGGGEAFF	TGTGCCAGCATAAGGACAGGGGGCGGAGAAGCTTTCTTT
TRBJ2-2	TRBD2	TRBV5-1	-	CASSLGLAGNTGELFF	TGCGCCAGCAGCTTGGGACTAGCGGGGAACACCGGGGAGCTGTTTTTT
TRBJ2-1	TRBD2	TRBV13	-	CASSFYRGLAGYNEQFF	TGTGCCAGCAGCTTCTATAGGGGACTAGCGGGATACAATGAGCAGTTCTTC
TRBJ2-3	-	TRBV15	-	CATSRGGYTDTQYF	TGTGCCACCAGCAGAGGGGGATACACAGATACGCAGTATTTT
TRBJ1-2	TRBD1	TRBV10-2	-	CASSETGAYGYTF	TGCGCCAGCAGTGAGACAGGGGCCTATGGCTACACCTTC
TRBJ1-5	-	TRBV7-2	-	CASSLAHNQPQHF	TGTGCCAGCAGCTTAGCGCATAATCAGCCCCAGCATTTT
TRBJ1-1	-	TRBV23-1	-	CASSQWGEGSTEAFF	TGCGCCAGCAGTCAATGGGGGGAAGGTTCCACTGAAGCTTTCTTT
TRBJ2-2	TRBD1	TRBV7-9	-	CASSSPPGAGGYTGELFF	TGTGCCAGCAGCTCCCCCCCGGGTGCAGGGGGATACACCGGGGAGCTGTTTTTT
TRBJ2-7	-	TRBV7-6	-	CASSLQVSSEIEQYF	TGTGCCAGCAGCTTACAGGTTTCGTCGGAGATAGAGCAGTACTTC
TRBJ2-7	TRBD1	TRBV6-7	-	CASSYSDRGLFDF	TGTGCCAGCAGTTACTCCGACAGGGGGCTGTTCGACTTC
TRBJ1-3	-	TRBV2	few	CASSLTRNSGNTIYF	TGTGCCAGTTCCCTAACACGAAACTCTGGAAACACCATATATTTT
TRBJ2-7	-	TRBV27	-	CASSLGRDSSQYF	TGTGCCAGCAGCCTTGGCCGGGACTCCTCGCAGTACTTC
TRBJ2-1	-	TRBV9	-	CASTSDLRGDNEQFF	TGTGCCAGCACTAGCGACCTTAGGGGGGACAATGAGCAGTTCTTC
TRBJ2-5	-	TRBV27	-	CASSPGLHQGTQYF	TGTGCCAGCAGCCCTGGGCTCCATCAGGGGACCCAGTACTTC
TRBJ2-7	TRBD2	TRBV5-1	-	CASSTTSGTYEQYF	TGCGCCAGCAGCACGACTAGCGGGACCTACGAGCAGTACTTC
TRBJ2-7	-	TRBV15	-	CATSRAGSYEQYF	TGTGCCACCAGCAGAGCCGGTTCCTACGAGCAGTACTTC
TRBJ2-7	-	TRBV6-1	-	CASSEGGEQYF	TGTGCCAGCAGCGAAGGGGGGGAGCAGTACTTC
TRBJ1-3	-	TRBV7-2	-	CASSFQAGSSGNTIYF	TGTGCCAGCAGCTTTCAGGCGGGGAGCTCTGGAAACACCATATATTTT
TRBJ2-2	TRBD2	TRBV14	-	CASSRRTSVGTGELFF	TGTGCCAGCAGCCGACGGACTAGCGTTGGGACCGGGGAGCTGTTTTTT
TRBJ2-1	TRBD2	TRBV20-1	-	CSTGRDNEQFF	TGCAGTACCGGGAGGGACAATGAGCAGTTCTTC
TRBJ1-6	-	TRBV30	-	CAWARGRGSPLHF	TGTGCCTGGGCTAGAGGACGTGGTTCACCCCTCCACTTT
TRBJ2-7	-	TRBV5-4	few	CASSSRGMEYEQYF	TGTGCCAGCAGCTCGAGGGGGATGGAGTACGAGCAGTACTTC
TRBJ2-2	-	TRBV15	-	CATSRVDGTTGELFF	TGTGCCACCAGCAGAGTTGACGGGACCACCGGGGAGCTGTTTTTT
TRBJ2-2	-	TRBV7-8	-	CASSSNSGELFF	TGTGCCAGCAGCTCAAACTCCGGGGAGCTGTTTTTT
TRBJ2-1	-	TRBV12-5	few	CASGSTQGSYNEQFF	TGTGCTAGTGGTTCAACTCAGGGGTCGTACAATGAGCAGTTCTTC
TRBJ2-1	TRBD2	TRBV14	-	CASSQEFRTSGYNEQFF	TGTGCCAGCAGCCAAGAATTTAGGACTAGCGGGTACAATGAGCAGTTCTTC
TRBJ2-1	-	TRBV28	-	CASSSGTYNEQFF	TGTGCCAGCAGCTCTGGGACCTACAATGAGCAGTTCTTC
TRBJ2-1	-	TRBV7-7	-	CASSLAPAGPYNEQFF	TGTGCCAGCAGCTTAGCACCAGCAGGCCCCTACAATGAGCAGTTCTTC
TRBJ2-4	-	TRBV6-4	-	CASSEEGSGKNIQYF	TGTGCCAGCAGTGAGGAGGGGTCCGGCAAAAACATTCAGTACTTC
TRBJ2-2	TRBD2	TRBV7-9	-	CAPGAGEAGELFF	TGTGCCCCCGGGGCGGGAGAGGCCGGGGAGCTGTTTTTT
TRBJ1-1	TRBD1	TRBV7-9	once	CASSSTSRGMNTEAFF	TGTGCCAGCAGCTCCACCAGCAGGGGGATGAACACTGAAGCTTTCTTT
TRBJ2-5	-	TRBV6-1	-	CASSEVGGGRETQYF	TGTGCCAGCAGTGAAGTTGGAGGGGGCCGGGAGACCCAGTACTTC
TRBJ1-2	-	TRBV7-2	-	CASSFLLDRLYGYTF	TGTGCCAGCAGCTTCCTACTCGACAGGCTCTATGGCTACACCTTC
TRBJ2-3	TRBD2	TRBV5-4	-	CASSPRLAGGSDTQYF	TGTGCCAGCAGCCCGCGACTAGCGGGAGGCTCAGATACGCAGTATTTT
TRBJ2-2	TRBD2	TRBV9	-	CASSVVTGGLNTGELFF	TGTGCCAGCAGCGTAGTGACGGGAGGGCTGAATACCGGGGAGCTGTTTTTT
TRBJ2-2	TRBD2	TRBV7-9	-	CASSLRPSGSLTGELFF	TGTGCCAGCAGCTTAAGGCCTAGCGGGAGTTTAACCGGGGAGCTGTTTTTT
TRBJ2-7	-	TRBV18	once	CASSPESGSLRYF	TGTGCCAGCTCACCAGAGAGCGGGTCTCTCCGGTACTTC
TRBJ2-5	-	TRBV5-1	-	CASSLMGSREETQYF	TGCGCCAGCAGCTTGATGGGGTCTCGAGAAGAGACCCAGTACTTC
TRBJ2-1	TRBD1	TRBV14	-	CASSQLGQYNEQFF	TGTGCCAGCAGCCAGTTGGGACAGTACAATGAGCAGTTCTTC
TRBJ2-6	-	TRBV5-1	-	CASSLDGQGAGANVLTF	TGCGCCAGCAGCTTGGATGGGCAGGGAGCCGGGGCCAACGTCCTGACTTTC
TRBJ1-4	-	TRBV10-1	-	CASSEDQSNEKLFF	TGCGCCAGCAGTGAAGACCAGTCTAATGAAAAACTGTTTTTT